The 31 T cell receptor beta chains given below trace back to one sample, sequenced in a study of T cells after yellow fever vaccination. TCRdb reprocessed the 5' RACE reads with MiXCR, giving one entry per CDR3 protein. Counted here are fewer than 450,000 distinct CDR3 sequences, about 4% occurring once; the ten biggest clones make up 20% to 25%. The sample in question was PBMCs, obtained 5 days after the yellow fever booster vaccination. Every receptor here comes from a man between 18 and 35 years old who received the YFV17D yellow fever vaccine.

V and J are TRBV5-1 and TRBJ1-2; a weak D match, TRBD1 (5 bases). The CDR3 length is 14 residues. Germline V gene sequence: CDR1 SGHRS, CDR2 YFSETQ. V lost 4 bases, J lost 8 bases, and 18 bases lay in between. The CDR3 coding sequence is TGCGCCAGCAGCCTGGGTCCTCCCAGGGAGGGCTACACCTTC. This sequence encodes CASSLGPPREGYTF.

This clonotype has only a few counts. The chain employs TRBV21-1 and TRBJ1-2. TRBV21-1 is tagged as a pseudogene. The CDR3 is made up of 11 amino acids. The CDR3 here is CASSTSGGYTF. CDR3 DNA: TGTGCCAGCAGCACTTCTGGGGGCTACACCTTC.

This clonotype was seen more than once but under ten times. CDR3 protein: CASSFQAYSGNTIYF. The CDR3 DNA sequence: TGTGCCAGCAGTTTTCAGGCTTACTCTGGAAACACCATATATTTT. The J gene is TRBJ1-3, the V gene TRBV7-6; unclear D gene. V lost 6 bases and J lost 0, with 12 bases in between. The CDR3 covers 15 residues. Looked up from germline, CDR1 is SGHVS and CDR2 is FNYEAQ.

In its sample, this clonotype was seen a few times. This chain links TRBV7-8 with TRBJ1-5, with no clear D. Germline assignment: CDR1 SGHVS and CDR2 FQNEAQ. V was trimmed by 0 bases and J by 3 bases, leaving 6 bases between them. CDR3 length: 14 amino acids. CDR3 in amino acids: CASSLAGHNQPQHF. For the CDR3, the DNA is TGTGCCAGCAGCTTAGCAGGTCACAATCAGCCCCAGCATTTT.

The table lists this clonotype with a few counts. V is TRBV12-3 or TRBV12-4 and J is TRBJ1-2; D is undetermined. The CDR3 is 13 residues long. Between the trimmed V and J ends, which lost 1 base and 5 bases, there was a span of 8 bases. The CDR3 spells CASSLGRQYGYTF. The CDR3 DNA is TGTGCCAGCAGTTTAGGTCGGCAGTATGGCTACACCTTC.

The table lists this clonotype with many counts. This chain links TRBV5-1 with TRBJ2-2, with 13 positions matching TRBD2. Germline trimming cut 7 bases from V and 4 bases from J; bases unmatched to any gene: 7. The CDR3 length is 16 residues. CDR1 and CDR2 (germline): SGHRS, YFSETQ. CDR3 DNA sequence: TGCGCCAGCGGCCCCCGACTAGCGGGGGGCACCGGGGAGCTGTTTTTT. Translation: CASGPRLAGGTGELFF.

This clonotype was detected only once. A much bigger clone sits one base away, suggesting this may be a read error. The chain carries TRBV7-2 and TRBJ2-7; D ambiguous. The CDR3 extends over 12 amino acids. Germline-derived CDR1 and CDR2 are SGHTA and FQGNSA. As DNA, the CDR3 is TGTGCCAGCAGCCCAGACGGTTACGAGCGGTACTTC. Translated: CASSPDGYERYF.

Notes on this clonotype: A single base separates this from a much larger clone, so it may be a read error. V and J are TRBV5-1 and TRBJ1-5; maybe TRBD1 (6 bases). The CDR3 is made up of 14 amino acids. Per germline, CDR1 SGHRS and CDR2 YFSETQ. CDR3 region: CARSLGAPDQPQHF. The CDR3 DNA is TGCGCCAGAAGCTTGGGGGCTCCGGATCAGCCCCAGCATTTT.

A note on this clonotype: Its ends do not fully match the called genes, so a read error is possible. The chain employs TRBV7-3 and TRBJ1-1; 9 bases agree with TRBD1. The CDR3 totals 15 residues. Germline CDR1 reads SGHTA; CDR2 reads FQGTGA. The CDR3 loop is CASSLTTGGRAEAFF. The CDR3 DNA is TGTGCCAGCAGCCTAACGACAGGGGGTAGGGCTGAAGCTTTCTTT.

The table lists this clonotype with a few counts. The chain carries TRBV7-8 and TRBJ2-1; 7 bases agree with TRBD2. The CDR3 consists of 15 residues. From germline, CDR1 is SGHVS and CDR2 FQNEAQ. The trim removed 4 bases at V and 5 bases at J, leaving 8 bases unmatched. The CDR3 bases are TGTGCCAGCAGCTCGACTAGCCGACACGACAATGAGCAGTTCTTC. Its translation: CASSSTSRHDNEQFF.

This clonotype occurred many times. The J gene is TRBJ1-1, the V gene TRBV6-2 or TRBV6-3; 8 bases are shared with TRBD1. The CDR3 loop spans 12 amino acids. The V and J ends lost 7 bases and 5 bases, in that order; junction bases with no gene match: 3. The V gene's germline CDR1 is MNHEY and CDR2 SVGEGT. The CDR3 DNA is TGTGCCAGCACCAGGACAGGGACTGAAGCTTTCTTT. Encoded protein: CASTRTGTEAFF.

There are many counts of this clonotype. The chain combines TRBV4-2 with TRBJ2-7, with TRBD1 identical over 10 bases. The CDR3 totals 14 residues. Trimming removed 4 bases from V and 3 bases from J; junction bases left unmatched: 3. CDR1 LGHNA and CDR2 YNFKEQ come from the germline V gene. CDR3 DNA: TGTGCCAGCAGCCGGGGACAGGGGAGCTACGAGCAGTACTTC. Encoded protein: CASSRGQGSYEQYF.

The chain employs TRBV12-3 or TRBV12-4 and TRBJ2-3; either TRBD1 or TRBD2 may supply D (6 bases each). V lost 5 bases to trimming and J lost 6 bases, with 15 bases between them. This CDR3 comprises 14 residues. CDR3 sequence reads: CASSPDGGGDTQYF. DNA for the CDR3: TGTGCCAGCAGTCCGGACGGGGGCGGTGATACGCAGTATTTT.

The J gene is TRBJ2-3, the V gene TRBV14; no clear D gene. The CDR3 runs to 12 residues. The germline V and J ends were trimmed by 4 bases and 7 bases, with 9 bases remaining between them. CDR1 and CDR2 from the germline V gene are SGHDN and FVKESK. The CDR3 region is CASSPLENTQYF. CDR3 nucleotide sequence: TGTGCCAGCAGCCCCCTGGAAAATACGCAGTATTTT.

This clonotype has at least ten counts. Written as DNA, the CDR3 is TGTGCCAGCAGCTTGGCCAGGATATTAGGCAGACTCTCCTACAATGAGCAGTTCTTC. Its translation: CASSLARILGRLSYNEQFF. The chain is built from TRBV5-4 and TRBJ2-1, with D hard to call. CDR1 is SGHNT and CDR2 is YYREEE in the germline V gene (reference sequence). Trimming pared 0 bases from V and 0 bases from J, leaving 19 bases between. This CDR3 contains 19 residues.

The chain couples TRBV20-1 to TRBJ1-1; D is ambiguous. CDR3 size: 13 residues. Trimming shortened V by 2 bases and J by 6 bases, and 13 bases separated the two germline ends. Germline CDR1 and CDR2: DFQATT and SNEGSKA (reference sequence). The CDR3 DNA follows: TGCAGTGCTAGAACCTTCGATCCCCCTGAAGCTTTCTTT. Translated: CSARTFDPPEAFF.

This clonotype was counted between two and nine times. The CDR3, as DNA: TGTGCCAGCAGCGTAACGACAATTTTCACAGATACGCAGTATTTT. This codes for CASSVTTIFTDTQYF. The chain links TRBV9 to TRBJ2-3; D gene uncertain. Trimming removed 1 base at V and 2 bases at J, with 11 bases between. This CDR3 region has 15 residues. CDR1 SGDLS and CDR2 YYNGEE come from the germline V gene.

There are many counts of this clonotype. The chain is built from TRBV27 and TRBJ1-1, with 8 bases matching TRBD1. The ends lost 4 bases at V and 1 base at J; junction bases unmatched: 2. CDR3 size: 14 residues. The germline V gene has CDR1 MNHEY and CDR2 SMNVEV (reference sequence). CDR3 nucleotides: TGTGCCAGCAGTTACGGGACAGGGAACACTGAAGCTTTCTTT. Protein product: CASSYGTGNTEAFF.

This clonotype appeared a few times. The chain recombines TRBV6-2 or TRBV6-3 with TRBJ2-1; 14 bases are a match to TRBD2. The germline V gene encodes CDR1 MNHEY and CDR2 SVGEGT. Trimming cost V 10 bases and J 9 bases; bases outside gene matches: 8. The CDR3 runs to 14 residues. The CDR3 here is CATTRGLAGVEQFF. Here the CDR3 DNA reads TGTGCCACCACCCGGGGACTAGCGGGGGTTGAGCAGTTCTTC.

This clonotype has ten or more counts. This sequence joins TRBV4-2 and TRBJ1-1; a possible D gene is TRBD1 (5 bases). The CDR3 consists of 12 residues. Trimming removed 7 bases at V and 6 bases at J, with 12 bases between. The germline CDR1 and CDR2 sequences are LGHNA and YNFKEQ. For the CDR3, the DNA is TGTGCCAGCACCGACTGGGGGGCTGAAGCTTTCTTT. This sequence encodes CASTDWGAEAFF.

This clonotype was observed a few times. The V call is TRBV5-4, the J call TRBJ2-2; D uncertain. V gave up 2 bases and J gave up 4 bases, with 9 bases separating them. CDR1 is SGHNT, CDR2 YYREEE, per germline (reference sequence). The CDR3 consists of 14 residues. The CDR3 reads CASSLSSRTGELFF. The CDR3 DNA follows: TGTGCCAGCAGCTTAAGTAGCCGCACCGGGGAGCTGTTTTTT.

This clonotype was found many times. The CDR3 DNA sequence: TGTGCCAGCAGCGTATCGTGGGGCGGGGGGGGCCCAGATACGCAGTATTTT. This codes for CASSVSWGGGGPDTQYF. The rearrangement links TRBV9 to TRBJ2-3, with 9 bases fitting TRBD2. CDR3 length equals 17 residues. Germline V gene lookup returns CDR1 SGDLS and CDR2 YYNGEE. J was trimmed by 4 bases and V by 1 base; bases with no gene match: 10.

The chain combines TRBV27 with TRBJ2-7; perhaps TRBD2 as D (6 bases). Germline lookup yields CDR1 MNHEY and CDR2 SMNVEV (reference sequence). V was shortened by 5 bases and J by 3 bases, with 14 bases between the two germline ends. CDR3 length: 14 amino acids. DNA for the CDR3: TGTGCCAGCAGTGGAAGCGGGCTAGGCTACGAGCAGTACTTC. Translation gives CASSGSGLGYEQYF.

The V call is TRBV7-9, the J call TRBJ1-1; D might be TRBD1 (5 bases). Trimming stripped 4 bases from V and 3 bases from J, with 18 bases between. The CDR3 is made up of 16 amino acids. Germline-derived CDR1 and CDR2 are SEHNR and FQNEAQ (reference sequence). DNA of the CDR3: TGTGCCAGCAGCTACACCCCCGCCGGGGCCTACACTGAAGCTTTCTTT. Amino acids: CASSYTPAGAYTEAFF.

The J gene is TRBJ2-6, the V gene TRBV12-3 or TRBV12-4; D possibly corresponds to TRBD1 (7 bases). There are 21 residues in the CDR3. The ends were cut back, 1 base at V and 0 bases at J, with 22 bases in the middle. CDR3 amino acids: CASSLVRVRGTAVSGANVLTF. CDR3 bases: TGTGCCAGCAGTTTAGTTCGCGTTCGGGGGACAGCGGTCTCTGGGGCCAACGTCCTGACTTTC.

This clonotype was seen a few times. The chain has TRBV7-9 and TRBJ2-2; D unclear. This CDR3 has 13 amino acids. The V gene lost 5 bases and the J gene lost 2 bases, with 6 bases spanning the gap. Per the germline V gene, CDR1 is SEHNR and CDR2 is FQNEAQ (reference sequence). The CDR3 region is CASSTINTGELFF. CDR3 coding DNA: TGTGCCAGCAGCACCATTAACACCGGGGAGCTGTTTTTT.

This clonotype was seen more than once but under ten times. The CDR3 here is CASSLTGGARDEQYV. In DNA, the CDR3 is TGTGCCAGCAGCTTAACTGGGGGGGCTCGGGACGAGCAGTACGTC. The chain joins TRBV7-3 to TRBJ2-7; a weak D match, TRBD2 (7 bases). The CDR3 totals 15 residues. Germline values: CDR1 SGHTA, CDR2 FQGTGA. The germline V and J ends were trimmed by 0 bases and 5 bases, with 14 bases remaining between them.

The sample holds a few counts of this clonotype. This chain joins TRBV4-1 and TRBJ1-2; no clear D. Trimming took 0 bases from V and 2 from J, leaving 10 bases between them. The CDR3 contains 15 residues. From germline, CDR1 is MGHRA and CDR2 YSYEKL. The CDR3 region is CASSQEGRRNYGYTF. For the CDR3, the DNA is TGCGCCAGCAGCCAAGAAGGCAGACGAAACTATGGCTACACCTTC.

The chain links TRBV27 to TRBJ1-2; 7 bases are shared with TRBD1. Germline V gene sequence: CDR1 MNHEY, CDR2 SMNVEV (reference sequence). Unmatched junction bases numbered 8, after V lost 2 bases and J lost 5 bases. This CDR3 is 15 amino acids long. The CDR3: CASSLTLGTAYGYTF. CDR3 bases: TGTGCCAGCAGTTTAACCCTCGGGACAGCTTATGGCTACACCTTC.

Only a few counts were recorded for this clonotype. In nucleotides, the CDR3 is TGTGCCAGCAGCGTAGGAGGGCCCACCTACAATGAGCAGTTCTTC. Protein sequence: CASSVGGPTYNEQFF. V usage is TRBV9 and J usage is TRBJ2-1, with D possibly being TRBD2 (5 bases). With 0 bases removed from V and 2 bases from J, the gap between germline ends came to 9 bases. From germline, CDR1 is SGDLS and CDR2 YYNGEE. CDR3 length equals 15 residues. Full variable domain (remainder filled in from reference TRBV9 and TRBJ2-1): DSGVTQTPKHLITATGQRVTLRCSPRSGDLSVYWYQQSLDQGLQFLIQYYNGEERAKGNILERFSAQQFPDLHSELNLSSLELGDSALYFCASSVGGPTYNEQFFGPGTRLTVL.

This clonotype was recorded many times. The rearrangement links TRBV7-9 to TRBJ2-2; weak D call: TRBD2 (5 bases). This CDR3 comprises 15 residues. Trimming removed 2 bases at V and 2 bases at J, with 9 bases between. Germline V lookup: CDR1 SEHNR, CDR2 FQNEAQ (reference sequence). The CDR3 spells CASSLRGTNTGELFF. The CDR3, as DNA: TGTGCCAGCAGCTTACGGGGAACCAACACCGGGGAGCTGTTTTTT. Using reference TRBV7-9 and TRBJ2-2 for the parts outside the CDR3, the full variable domain is DTGVSQNPRHKITKRGQNVTFRCDPISEHNRLYWYRQTLGQGPEFLTYFQNEAQLEKSRLLSDRFSAERPKGSFSTLEIQRTEQGDSAMYLCASSLRGTNTGELFFGEGSRLTVL.